A single sample is the source of the 15 T cell receptor beta chains below, sequenced in a study of T cell repertoires in cytomegalovirus infection. The antigens of these receptors remain unknown. One entry per CDR3 protein, called by TCRdb with MiXCR from the reads. This sample has 250,000 to 400,000 distinct CDR3 sequences, with around 25% found just once. Sample: cultured PBMCs, taken from culture after CMV antigen stimulation. The receptors shown here come from a human donor in good health (CMV status not recorded). Some clones in this sample may be carry-over from other donors' samples.

The chain is built from TRBV10-2 and TRBJ2-3; 7 bases are shared with TRBD2. The CDR3 is made up of 12 amino acids. Germline-derived CDR1 and CDR2 are WSHSY and SAAADI. V lost 5 bases to trimming and J lost 8 bases; unmatched junction nucleotides: 4. The CDR3 reads CASSTLAATQYF. CDR3 bases: TGCGCCAGCAGTACTCTAGCGGCTACGCAGTATTTT.

There are many counts of this clonotype. This chain uses TRBV20-1 with TRBJ2-3; D is possibly TRBD2 (6 bases). Trimming stripped 6 bases from V and 2 bases from J, with 9 bases between. The CDR3 has 12 residues. Germline V gives CDR1 DFQATT, CDR2 SNEGSKA (reference sequence). DNA for the CDR3: TGCAGTGCAGGGGACTCCACAGATACGCAGTATTTT. Protein sequence: CSAGDSTDTQYF.

The J gene is TRBJ1-5, the V gene TRBV19, with D unclear. V was shortened by 3 bases and J by 4 bases, with 10 bases between the two germline ends. Germline-derived CDR1 and CDR2 are LNHDA and SQIVND (reference sequence). The CDR3 length is 14 residues. CDR3 sequence reads: CASSMGELNQPQHF. In DNA form, the CDR3 reads TGTGCCAGTAGTATGGGTGAGTTGAATCAGCCCCAGCATTTT.

The chain is built from TRBV7-9 and TRBJ2-1; weak D call: TRBD1 (5 bases). This CDR3 contains 14 residues. Trimming stripped 3 bases from V and 8 bases from J, with 14 bases between. Germline loops: CDR1 SEHNR, CDR2 FQNEAQ (reference sequence). This CDR3 is CASSFGSGYDEQFF. Written as DNA, the CDR3 is TGTGCCAGCAGCTTCGGGTCAGGGTATGATGAGCAGTTCTTC.

The chain uses TRBV20-1 and TRBJ2-3; 13 positions match TRBD2. V dropped 5 bases and J dropped 5; count of bases not matched to a gene: 4. CDR3 size: 14 residues. Per germline, CDR1 DFQATT and CDR2 SNEGSKA (reference sequence). CDR3 DNA sequence: TGCAGTGCTCTGACTAGCGGGGGGATAGATACGCAGTATTTT. Encoded protein: CSALTSGGIDTQYF.

CDR3 nucleotide sequence: TGTGCCAGCAGTAAGATGGGCTCTGGAAACACCATATATTTT. Amino acid sequence: CASSKMGSGNTIYF. The chain carries TRBV28 and TRBJ1-3; no firm D call. CDR1 is MDHEN, CDR2 SYDVKM, per germline. The CDR3 spans 14 residues. The V gene lost 5 bases and the J gene lost 0 bases, with 8 bases spanning the gap.

The rearrangement joins TRBV28 to TRBJ2-2; 8 bases agree with TRBD1. CDR1 is MDHEN and CDR2 is SYDVKM in the germline V gene. The CDR3 is made up of 16 amino acids. Unmatched junction bases numbered 6, after V lost 3 bases and J lost 3 bases. In DNA form, the CDR3 reads TGTGCCAGCAGTTTTAGTCAGGGGGCCGACACCGGGGAGCTGTTTTTT. Translation gives CASSFSQGADTGELFF.

The genes are TRBV20-1 and TRBJ2-2; 9 nucleotides line up with TRBD2. The CDR3 is made up of 14 amino acids. J gave up 4 bases and V 3 bases, and 3 bases lay outside the gene matches. From germline, CDR1 is DFQATT and CDR2 SNEGSKA (reference sequence). The CDR3 loop is CSASAGGFTGELFF. The CDR3 coding sequence is TGCAGTGCTAGTGCGGGAGGGTTCACCGGGGAGCTGTTTTTT.

This clonotype showed up many times. The rearrangement links TRBV9 to TRBJ2-1; possibly TRBD1 or TRBD2 for D (6 bases each). V lost 0 bases to trimming and J lost 5 bases, with 9 bases between them. Germline CDR1 and CDR2: SGDLS and YYNGEE. The CDR3 runs 14 residues. CDR3 DNA: TGTGCCAGCAGCGTAGTCGGGGGCAACAATGAGCAGTTCTTC. This encodes CASSVVGGNNEQFF.

The chain employs TRBV7-2 and TRBJ2-7, with D tentatively TRBD1 (5 bases). V was pared by 8 bases and J by 7 bases, with 18 bases between. CDR1 SGHTA and CDR2 FQGNSA come from the germline V gene. The CDR3 spans 13 residues. CDR3 residues: CASRSDRGREQYF. The CDR3, as DNA: TGTGCCAGCCGCTCGGATAGGGGTCGGGAGCAGTACTTC.

On this clonotype itself: The CDR3 end shows no conserved phenylalanine or tryptophan, and so a read error is likely. No DNA is shown, since the ends of the CDR3 on it are uncertain; the CDR3 is the one TCRdb lists. The V gene is TRBV7-2, the J gene TRBJ1-2. Including both end residues, the CDR3 is 15 amino acids long. Germline values: CDR1 SGHTA, CDR2 FQGNSA. CDR3: CASSFGGLTQSGYAS.

This clonotype came up many times. The J gene is TRBJ2-3, the V gene TRBV6-1; 11 bases map to TRBD2. Germline trimming cut 6 bases from V and 1 base from J; bases unmatched to any gene: 6. Per germline, CDR1 MNHNS and CDR2 SASEGT. The CDR3 covers 16 residues. CDR3 nucleotides: TGTGCCAGCAGCCCGATTAGCGGGGGGGGCACAGATACGCAGTATTTT. It translates to CASSPISGGGTDTQYF.

This clonotype was seen at least ten times. The V and J genes are TRBV24-1 and TRBJ2-7, with D perhaps TRBD2 (6 bases). The CDR3 is 16 amino acids. The germline V and J ends were trimmed by 2 bases and 4 bases, with 17 bases remaining between them. Germline V gene lookup returns CDR1 KGHDR and CDR2 SFDVKD. As DNA, the CDR3 is TGTGCCACCAGTGATTCACTAGCCGGAGGTATGTACGAGCAGTACTTC. Its translation: CATSDSLAGGMYEQYF.

This clonotype was detected a few times. The gene calls are TRBV7-2 and TRBJ2-6; no reliable D call. Looked up from germline, CDR1 is SGHTA and CDR2 is FQGNSA. This CDR3 comprises 16 residues. Trimming cost V 0 bases and J 2 bases, with 8 bases left between them. The CDR3 coding sequence is TGTGCCAGCAGCTTAGCGGGCAGTCCTGGGGCCAACGTCCTGACTTTC. This translates into CASSLAGSPGANVLTF.

The CDR3 sequence: CASSQLGSGSTDTQYF. The CDR3 nucleotides read TGCGCCAGCAGCCAACTTGGTAGCGGGAGCACAGATACGCAGTATTTT. The V and J genes are TRBV4-3 and TRBJ2-3, with 7 bases lining up with TRBD2. V lost 2 bases to trimming and J lost 0 bases; unmatched junction nucleotides: 5. Germline loops: CDR1 LGHNA, CDR2 YSLEER. CDR3 length equals 16 residues.